The 30 T cell receptor beta chains below come from one sample, sequenced in a study of CD8 T cells in Susac syndrome. A quantity of about 0.5 to 1 ug RNA underwent reverse transcription using random hexamers. TCRdb re-derived calls from the immunoSEQ multiplex PCR reads in MiXCR, one entry per CDR3 protein. Of about 200,000 distinct CDR3 sequences detected, about 93% appear once; the ten largest clones hold 0.1%. The sample taken for sequencing was CD4+ T cells from PBMCs. The receptors here all came from a human donor in good health.

J is TRBJ2-1 and V is TRBV5-6; the match to TRBD2 covers 11 bases. V lost 4 bases and J lost 4; bases outside the gene matches: 4. Per germline, CDR1 SGHDT and CDR2 YYEEEE. This CDR3 contains 15 residues. CDR3 bases: TGTGCCAGCAGCCACCGACTAGCGGGGTACAATGAGCAGTTCTTC. This translates into CASSHRLAGYNEQFF.

The chain links TRBV7-2 to TRBJ2-1; the match to TRBD2 covers 7 bases. Trimming cost V 4 bases and J 4 bases; bases outside gene matches: 10. Looked up from germline, CDR1 is SGHTA and CDR2 is FQGNSA. This CDR3 region has 16 residues. The CDR3 loop is CASSSRGSGAYNEQFF. In nucleotides, the CDR3 is TGTGCCAGCAGCTCCCGAGGGAGCGGGGCTTACAATGAGCAGTTCTTC.

The rearrangement links TRBV7-9 to TRBJ2-1; 13 nucleotides agree with TRBD2. V shed 8 bases and J 6 bases; nucleotides not matched to a gene: 1. The CDR3 extends over 13 amino acids. Germline V CDR1 and CDR2: SEHNR, FQNEAQ (reference sequence). The CDR3 DNA follows: TGTGCCAGCCGGACTAGCGGGGGCAATGAGCAGTTCTTC. It codes for CASRTSGGNEQFF. The full variable domain, rest sourced from reference TRBV7-9 and TRBJ2-1, is DTGVSQNPRHKITKRGQNVTFRCDPISEHNRLYWYRQTLGQGPEFLTYFQNEAQLEKSRLLSDRFSAERPKGSFSTLEIQRTEQGDSAMYLCASRTSGGNEQFFGPGTRLTVL.

The CDR3 sequence is CSAPLTSGAYEQYF. CDR3 nucleotide sequence: TGCAGTGCTCCGCTCACTAGCGGGGCTTACGAGCAGTACTTC. The chain is built from TRBV20-1 and TRBJ2-7; 10 bases map to TRBD2. The CDR3 contains 14 residues. From germline, CDR1 is DFQATT and CDR2 SNEGSKA (reference sequence). The ends lost 5 bases at V and 4 bases at J; junction bases unmatched: 8.

The CDR3 bases are TGCGCCAGCAGCTTGTTGACCCTATACACCGGGGAGCTGTTTTTT. It is translated as CASSLLTLYTGELFF. J is TRBJ2-2 and V is TRBV5-1; D is uncertain. V was clipped by 1 base and J by 3 bases, with 10 bases between them. CDR3 length: 15 residues. CDR1 SGHRS and CDR2 YFSETQ come from the germline V gene.

V gene TRBV29-1 combines with J gene TRBJ1-1, with D possibly matching TRBD1 (5 bases). This CDR3 spans 13 amino acids. V shed 2 bases and J shed 1 base, with 8 bases lying between them. Germline V gene lookup returns CDR1 SQVTM and CDR2 ANQGSEA. Written as DNA, the CDR3 is TGCAGCGTTGAAACCGGGGCGAACACTGAAGCTTTCTTT. Its protein is CSVETGANTEAFF.

J is TRBJ2-3 and V is TRBV9; 10 positions agree with TRBD2. The J segment lost 10 bases and the V segment lost 1 base, leaving 6 bases of the junction unmatched. The germline gives CDR1 SGDLS, CDR2 YYNGEE. CDR3 length: 14 amino acids. The CDR3 region is CASSVQAGGQAQYF. DNA of the CDR3: TGTGCCAGCAGCGTACAAGCGGGGGGGCAGGCGCAGTATTTT.

This clonotype appeared a single time. The V gene is TRBV4-1, the J gene TRBJ2-2, with no clear D. The germline gives CDR1 MGHRA, CDR2 YSYEKL. The V end was cut by 0 bases, the J end by 9 bases, with 11 bases between. CDR3 size: 14 residues. CDR3 sequence reads: CASSQDPMRWELFF. CDR3 coding DNA: TGCGCCAGCAGCCAAGACCCTATGAGGTGGGAGCTGTTTTTT.

This sequence joins TRBV3-1 and TRBJ2-7; D may correspond to TRBD1 or TRBD2 (6 bases each). Germline V CDR1 and CDR2: LGHDT, YNNKEL (reference sequence). The CDR3 loop spans 13 amino acids. Trimming removed 0 bases from V and 6 bases from J, with 9 bases in between. CDR3 nucleotides: TGTGCCAGCAGCCAAGATAAGGGGGGCGAGCAGTACTTC. Protein sequence: CASSQDKGGEQYF.

V is TRBV20-1 and J is TRBJ2-5, with 8 bases lining up with TRBD1. This CDR3 has 14 residues. V lost 4 bases, J lost 5 bases, and 9 bases stayed unmatched. The germline V gene encodes CDR1 DFQATT and CDR2 SNEGSKA (reference sequence). CDR3 nucleotides: TGCAGTGCTACAACAGGGGGTATTTGGGAGACCCAGTACTTC. Translation: CSATTGGIWETQYF.

This chain joins TRBV3-1 and TRBJ2-1; tentatively, D is TRBD2 (5 bases). This CDR3 spans 15 amino acids. Between the trimmed V and J ends, which lost 0 bases and 0 bases, there was a span of 6 bases. The V gene's germline CDR1 is LGHDT and CDR2 YNNKEL (reference sequence). CDR3 nucleotides: TGTGCCAGCAGCCAAGAACTAGTCTCCTACAATGAGCAGTTCTTC. Its protein is CASSQELVSYNEQFF.

The CDR3 DNA sequence: TGTGCCAGCAGTTTGGGGGGTCACGAGCAGTACGTC. Its protein is CASSLGGHEQYV. The chain uses TRBV28 and TRBJ2-7, with a weak D call TRBD2 (6 bases). This CDR3 is 12 amino acids long. With 3 bases removed from V and 5 bases from J, the gap between germline ends came to 8 bases. Germline assignment: CDR1 MDHEN and CDR2 SYDVKM.

The chain joins TRBV5-1 to TRBJ1-1; the D is unclear. V lost 0 bases and J lost 5, with 23 bases in between. The length of the CDR3 is 18 residues. Germline CDR1 SGHRS, CDR2 YFSETQ. The CDR3 reads CASSLERNSAGLWTEAFF. The CDR3 nucleotides read TGCGCCAGCAGCTTGGAACGGAATTCGGCGGGGTTATGGACTGAAGCTTTCTTT.

The rearrangement joins TRBV6-5 to TRBJ2-3; unclear D gene. This CDR3 region has 14 residues. The V end lost 2 bases, the J end lost 8 bases, and 14 bases lay between the germline ends. Germline values: CDR1 MNHEY, CDR2 SVGAGI. The CDR3: CASSYTRKTGTQYF. Written as DNA, the CDR3 is TGTGCCAGCAGTTACACCCGTAAGACGGGTACGCAGTATTTT.

The chain employs TRBV5-1 and TRBJ2-2; the match to TRBD2 covers 7 bases. The V gene's germline CDR1 is SGHRS and CDR2 YFSETQ. Trimming removed 7 bases from V and 4 bases from J; junction bases left unmatched: 10. This CDR3 has 15 amino acids. The CDR3 protein is CASHHATGGTGELFF. CDR3 DNA sequence: TGCGCCAGCCACCACGCCACGGGGGGCACCGGGGAGCTGTTTTTT.

The V call is TRBV18, the J call TRBJ1-2; 8 bases line up with TRBD1. Germline trimming cut 1 base from V and 8 bases from J; bases unmatched to any gene: 9. Germline CDR1 is KGHSH and CDR2 is LQKENI. This CDR3 has 15 amino acids. The CDR3 protein is CASSPQSGTGGGYTF. The CDR3 DNA follows: TGTGCCAGCTCACCACAGTCCGGGACAGGAGGCGGCTACACCTTC.

This rearrangement joins TRBV29-1 to TRBJ2-3; D gene uncertain. Germline CDR1 and CDR2: SQVTM and ANQGSEA. This CDR3 has 12 residues. CDR3 DNA sequence: TGCAGTTCCCAAGGCGGCACAGATACGCAGTATTTT. Residues: CSSQGGTDTQYF.

This chain links TRBV11-3 with TRBJ2-2, with D tentatively TRBD1 (7 bases). The CDR3 runs to 16 residues. Germline V gives CDR1 SGHNT, CDR2 YENEEA. Trimming removed 5 bases at V and 5 bases at J, with 18 bases between. The CDR3 protein is CASSRGTVGRTGELFF. CDR3 bases: TGTGCCAGCAGCCGCGGGACAGTCGGCCGTACCGGGGAGCTGTTTTTT. The full variable domain, in which reference TRBV11-3 and TRBJ2-2 provide the parts outside the CDR3, is EAGVVQSPRYKIIEKKQPVAFWCNPISGHNTLYWYLQNLGQGPELLIRYENEEAVDDSQLPKDRFSAERLKGVDSTLKIQPAELGDSAVYLCASSRGTVGRTGELFFGEGSRLTVL.

The chain links TRBV29-1 to TRBJ1-5, with 10 bases fitting TRBD1. Germline V gives CDR1 SQVTM, CDR2 ANQGSEA. This CDR3 region has 15 residues. V lost 4 bases and J lost 2; bases outside the gene matches: 5. The CDR3 loop is CSVAAGTGGNQPQHF. The DNA of the CDR3 is TGCAGCGTTGCCGCCGGGACAGGGGGCAATCAGCCCCAGCATTTT.

The rearrangement joins TRBV20-1 to TRBJ2-1, with 10 bases fitting TRBD2. After removal of 6 bases from V and 9 bases from J, the junction contained 11 bases not matched to a gene. CDR3 size: 14 residues. Germline V gene data show CDR1 as DFQATT and CDR2 as SNEGSKA (reference sequence). The CDR3, as DNA: TGCAGTGCCCCAAGAGCGGGGGGGCGGGGTGAGCAGTTCTTC. This gives the protein CSAPRAGGRGEQFF.

The gene calls are TRBV11-1 and TRBJ2-7; 8 bases fit TRBD2. Germline V gives CDR1 SGHAT, CDR2 FQDESV (reference sequence). CDR3 length: 13 amino acids. V shed 4 bases, J shed 5 bases, and the junction held 4 bases outside the gene matches. CDR3 in DNA: TGTGCCAGCAGCTCTGGGACTAGAAACGAGCAGTACTTC. Its translation: CASSSGTRNEQYF.

The chain carries TRBV18 and TRBJ2-7, with a possible D match to TRBD1 (5 bases). Per germline, CDR1 KGHSH and CDR2 LQKENI. The CDR3 extends over 16 amino acids. Trimming stripped 3 bases from V and 6 bases from J, with 21 bases between. The CDR3 nucleotides read TGTGCCAGCTCACCGTTTGAGAGGACGACAGCAGGCGAGCAGTACTTC. Its translation is CASSPFERTTAGEQYF.

This sequence joins TRBV12-3 or TRBV12-4 and TRBJ2-2, with 10 nucleotides matching TRBD1. J lost 3 bases, V lost 6 bases, and 10 bases had no gene match. This CDR3 has 17 amino acids. The CDR3 reads CASRTRDRGSHTGELFF. CDR3 DNA sequence: TGTGCCAGCAGGACCCGGGACAGGGGATCCCACACCGGGGAGCTGTTTTTT.

This chain joins TRBV10-3 and TRBJ2-5, with 9 bases fitting TRBD1. Germline V gene data show CDR1 as ENHRY and CDR2 as SYGVKD. CDR3 length: 13 residues. J was trimmed by 4 bases and V by 6 bases; bases with no gene match: 3. The CDR3 loop reads CAIRGQGGETQYF. The CDR3 DNA follows: TGTGCCATCAGGGGACAGGGAGGAGAGACCCAGTACTTC.

The chain joins TRBV7-2 to TRBJ2-4; D is undetermined. V lost 1 base and J lost 0, with 10 bases in between. This CDR3 is 16 amino acids long. Germline V gene sequence: CDR1 SGHTA, CDR2 FQGNSA. The CDR3, as DNA: TGTGCCAGCAGCTTAGGAGGCAGCCTAGCCAAAAACATTCAGTACTTC. This encodes CASSLGGSLAKNIQYF.

The V call is TRBV3-1, the J call TRBJ2-4; D remains unclear. The germline V and J ends were trimmed by 0 bases and 8 bases, with 11 bases remaining between them. Germline-derived CDR1 and CDR2 are LGHDT and YNNKEL (reference sequence). The CDR3 spans 14 residues. The CDR3 region has the DNA TGTGCCAGCAGCCAAGAGGTTAGAAGCGACATTCAGTACTTC. Translation gives CASSQEVRSDIQYF.

The chain uses TRBV24-1 and TRBJ2-3; D not certain. From germline, CDR1 is KGHDR and CDR2 SFDVKD. V was cut by 4 bases and J by 0 bases, with 10 bases left in between. This CDR3 is 15 amino acids long. The CDR3, as DNA: TGTGCCACCAGTGACCCCTCAACGAGCACAGATACGCAGTATTTT. Translation: CATSDPSTSTDTQYF.

The CDR3 DNA reads as TGTGCCAGTAGCTTCCCTCCGGGACAACCTATCGGCTACACCTTC. Its translation is CASSFPPGQPIGYTF. The chain has TRBV19 and TRBJ1-2, with a weak D call TRBD1 (6 bases). Trimming shortened V by 6 bases and J by 8 bases, and 22 bases separated the two germline ends. The CDR3 consists of 15 residues. Germline values: CDR1 LNHDA, CDR2 SQIVND (reference sequence).

The chain carries TRBV28 and TRBJ2-7; D remains ambiguous. The V gene lost 7 bases and the J gene lost 0 bases, with 19 bases spanning the gap. The germline gives CDR1 MDHEN, CDR2 SYDVKM. CDR3 size: 16 residues. DNA of the CDR3: TGTGCCAGCACCTCCCAGGCAGGCCCTATCTCCTACGAGCAGTACGTC. Its translation is CASTSQAGPISYEQYV.

V is TRBV18 and J is TRBJ2-3; either TRBD1 or TRBD2 may supply D (5 bases each). Trimming cost V 3 bases and J 2 bases, with 30 bases left between them. From germline, CDR1 is KGHSH and CDR2 LQKENI. This CDR3 has 21 residues. As DNA, the CDR3 is TGTGCCAGCTCACCGCTCCCGGGACGGAGGACTTCGATGGGGCACACAGATACGCAGTATTTT. It encodes CASSPLPGRRTSMGHTDTQYF.